Listed here are 13 T cell receptor beta chains from one sample, sequenced in a study of OX40 agonist ivuxolimab in advanced cancers. TCRdb's copy holds only in-frame clones and misses some; the assay was immunoSEQ multiplex PCR. This sample has some 59,000 clones, with around 90% found just once. The input for sequencing was CD4+ or CD8+ T cells sorted from blood, taken in a trial of the OX40 agonist ivuxolimab. The receptors derive from an adult with an advanced solid tumor such as melanoma, head and neck, liver or kidney cancer.

The table lists this clone with a count of one. The gene calls are TRBV7-2 and TRBJ2-2, with no clear D. The CDR3 length is 16 residues. CDR1 is SGHTA, CDR2 FQGNSA, per germline. With 7 bases removed from V and 5 bases from J, the gap between germline ends came to 20 bases. The CDR3 DNA follows: TGTGCCAGCACCTCTGGCCCCACCTTAAGTACCGGGGAGCTGTTTTTT. This gives the protein CASTSGPTLSTGELFF.

The gene calls are TRBV6-1 and TRBJ2-1; perhaps TRBD1 as D (5 bases). This CDR3 has 12 residues. Germline values: CDR1 MNHNS, CDR2 SASEGT. V gave up 1 base and J gave up 9 bases, with 7 bases separating them. Written as DNA, the CDR3 is TGTGCCAGCAGTGAAGGGGGCGGTGAGCAGTTCTTC. Its protein product is CASSEGGGEQFF.

The chain uses TRBV28 and TRBJ2-2, with 9 bases aligning to TRBD1. The CDR3 is 16 amino acids. Germline V gene lookup returns CDR1 MDHEN and CDR2 SYDVKM. The V and J ends lost 2 bases and 5 bases, in that order; junction bases with no gene match: 6. CDR3 residues: CASSLEGQGETGELFF. The CDR3 nucleotides are TGTGCCAGCAGTTTAGAGGGACAGGGAGAAACCGGGGAGCTGTTTTTT.

The chain uses TRBV2 and TRBJ1-2; maybe TRBD1 (5 bases). V lost 5 bases to trimming and J lost 4 bases, with 11 bases between them. CDR3 length: 13 residues. Germline assignment: CDR1 SNHLY and CDR2 FYNNEI. This chain's CDR3 is CASSPRGGYGYTF. The CDR3 coding sequence is TGTGCCAGCAGTCCCCGGGGGGGCTATGGCTACACCTTC. Full variable domain (rest looked up from reference TRBV2 and TRBJ1-2): EPEVTQTPSHQVTQMGQEVILRCVPISNHLYFYWYRQILGQKVEFLVSFYNNEISEKSEIFDDQFSVERPDGSNFTLKIRSTKLEDSAMYFCASSPRGGYGYTFGSGTRLTVV.

The rearrangement joins TRBV2 to TRBJ2-2; no firm D call. Germline CDR1 SNHLY, CDR2 FYNNEI. V was cut by 2 bases and J by 2 bases, with 6 bases left in between. The CDR3 contains 14 residues. The CDR3 region has the DNA TGTGCCAGCAGTGAATTAGTTAACACCGGGGAGCTGTTTTTT. It translates to CASSELVNTGELFF.

The genes are TRBV21-1 and TRBJ2-3; the table's TRBD2 call for D was not verified on the DNA. TRBV21-1 is shown as a pseudogene. The CDR3 length is 19 residues. CDR3 loop: CASSKVGLAGDLVSDTQYF. In DNA form, the CDR3 reads TGTGCCAGCAGCAAAGTGGGGCTAGCGGGGGACCTGGTGAGCGATACGCAGTATTTT.

This chain connects TRBV29-1 to TRBJ1-3; D gene ambiguous. CDR1 and CDR2 (germline): SQVTM, ANQGSEA. The CDR3 consists of 14 residues. With 4 bases removed from V and 0 bases from J, the gap between germline ends came to 10 bases. As DNA, the CDR3 is TGCAGCGTTGTTGGGAGCGCCTCTGGAAACACCATATATTTT. Protein product: CSVVGSASGNTIYF. Full variable domain (missing parts from reference TRBV29-1 and TRBJ1-3): SAVISQKPSRDICQRGTSLTIQCQVDSQVTMMFWYRQQPGQSLTLIATANQGSEATYESGFVIDKFPISRPNLTFSTLTVSNMSPEDSSIYLCSVVGSASGNTIYFGEGSWLTVV.

This chain uses TRBV19 with TRBJ2-1, with unresolved D. This CDR3 has 14 residues. The germline V gene encodes CDR1 LNHDA and CDR2 SQIVND (reference sequence). V gave up 7 bases and J gave up 9 bases, with 19 bases separating them. The CDR3 sequence is CASNDGSVLAEQFF. DNA for the CDR3: TGTGCCAGTAACGACGGGTCCGTCTTGGCTGAGCAGTTCTTC.

The rearrangement joins TRBV18 to TRBJ1-3; tentatively, D is TRBD1 (6 bases). The CDR3 is made up of 18 amino acids. Germline CDR1 KGHSH, CDR2 LQKENI. The V gene lost 3 bases and the J gene lost 0 bases, with 18 bases spanning the gap. CDR3 sequence reads: CASSPSSGDLSSGNTIYF. The DNA for the CDR3 is TGTGCCAGCTCACCTTCGTCAGGGGACCTAAGCTCTGGAAACACCATATATTTT.

The V and J genes are TRBV5-4 and TRBJ2-3, with D possibly matching TRBD1 (6 bases). The CDR3 is 15 residues long. Trimming cost V 4 bases and J 2 bases, with 14 bases left between them. Per germline, CDR1 SGHNT and CDR2 YYREEE (reference sequence). CDR3 region: CASSRDRQLTDTQYF. The DNA of the CDR3 is TGTGCCAGCAGCCGTGACAGGCAACTCACAGATACGCAGTATTTT. Together with reference TRBV5-4 and TRBJ2-3, the CDR3 gives the full variable domain: ETGVTQSPTHLIKTRGQQVTLRCSSQSGHNTVSWYQQALGQGPQFIFQYYREEENGRGNFPPRFSGLQFPNYSSELNVNALELDDSALYLCASSRDRQLTDTQYFGPGTRLTVL.

This clone showed up just once. This sequence joins TRBV5-6 and TRBJ2-2; D is possibly TRBD1 (5 bases). The ends were cut back, 2 bases at V and 3 bases at J, with 8 bases in the middle. CDR1 and CDR2 (germline): SGHDT, YYEEEE. The CDR3 is 14 amino acids. In nucleotides, the CDR3 is TGTGCCAGCAGCTTTAGGACACACACCGGGGAGCTGTTTTTT. This codes for CASSFRTHTGELFF. The full variable domain, its missing parts supplied by reference TRBV5-6 and TRBJ2-2, is DAGVTQSPTHLIKTRGQQVTLRCSPKSGHDTVSWYQQALGQGPQFIFQYYEEEERQRGNFPDRFSGHQFPNYSSELNVNALLLGDSALYLCASSFRTHTGELFFGEGSRLTVL.

The chain joins TRBV7-9 to TRBJ1-3; D may be TRBD1 (6 bases). CDR3 length equals 15 residues. Germline V gene sequence: CDR1 SEHNR, CDR2 FQNEAQ (reference sequence). V was clipped by 2 bases and J by 11 bases, with 19 bases between them. The CDR3 protein is CASSLLVDSPVAIYF. The CDR3 DNA is TGTGCCAGCAGCTTATTAGTGGACAGTCCCGTCGCCATATATTTT.

The chain is built from TRBV7-9 and TRBJ1-6; 9 bases are a match to TRBD1. CDR1 and CDR2 (germline): SEHNR, FQNEAQ (reference sequence). The ends lost 4 bases at V and 8 bases at J; junction bases unmatched: 0. The CDR3 consists of 13 residues. The CDR3 reads CASSWDRDSPLHF. The DNA for the CDR3 is TGTGCCAGCAGCTGGGACAGGGATTCACCCCTCCACTTT.